The present T cell receptor (beta chain) was sequenced within a study of T-cell memory formation after mild COVID-19. Worth noting for this clonotype: Its antigen remains unidentified.

TCRdb used MiXCR to reprocess the 5' RACE reads, holding one entry per CDR3 protein. The table has hundreds of thousands of distinct CDR3 sequences, roughly 20% seen once. Study-wide points: Among CD4+ contracting clones, most were CM and EM, and CD8+ ones EMRA. Contracting clones from day 15 to 85 showed balanced CD4/CD8; later expanders favored CD4+. Some clones that responded were present in memory (sampled pre-infection), which suggests cross-reactive memory joined.

This CDR3 has 18 amino acids. The germline V and J ends were trimmed by 1 base and 0 bases, with 19 bases remaining between them. In germline, CDR1 is SGHAT, CDR2 FQNNGV. This rearrangement joins TRBV11-2 to TRBJ2-7; D perhaps matches TRBD1 (5 bases). The TCR sequence derives from an adult woman who had mild COVID-19 (a few samples of this study predate the infection). Cell type and time point are not known. Sequences were obtained from PBMCs or a T cell subset sorted from them (not recorded which). The CDR3 spells CASSLATTGISRSYEQYF. CDR3 in DNA: TGTGCCAGCAGCTTAGCGACCACAGGAATTTCCCGCTCCTACGAGCAGTACTTC.